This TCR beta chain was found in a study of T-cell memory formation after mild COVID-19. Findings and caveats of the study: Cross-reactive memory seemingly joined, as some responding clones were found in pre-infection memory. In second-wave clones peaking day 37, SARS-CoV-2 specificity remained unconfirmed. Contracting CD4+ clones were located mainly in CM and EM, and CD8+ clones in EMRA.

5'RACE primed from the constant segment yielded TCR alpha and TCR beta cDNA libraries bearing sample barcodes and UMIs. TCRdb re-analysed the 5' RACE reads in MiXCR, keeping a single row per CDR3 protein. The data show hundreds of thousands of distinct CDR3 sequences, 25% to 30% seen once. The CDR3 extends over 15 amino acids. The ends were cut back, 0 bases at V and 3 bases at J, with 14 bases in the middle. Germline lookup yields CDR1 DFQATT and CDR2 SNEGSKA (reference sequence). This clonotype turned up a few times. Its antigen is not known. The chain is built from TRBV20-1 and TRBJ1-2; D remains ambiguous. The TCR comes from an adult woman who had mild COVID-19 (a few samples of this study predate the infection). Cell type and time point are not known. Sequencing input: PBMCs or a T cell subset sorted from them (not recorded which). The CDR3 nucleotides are TGCAGTGCTAGAGATCGTGGCCATAGGGACTATGGCTACACCTTC. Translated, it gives CSARDRGHRDYGYTF.